In its sample, the clone carrying this TCR beta chain was seen once. What it binds is unknown. This sample was included in a study of blood T cells in healthy people across ages. A second PCR, run for roughly 7 to 12 cycles, used a sample-barcoded 5' primer plus a J-beta primer mix. TCRdb itself ran the 5' RACE reads through MiXCR, one entry per CDR3 protein. The repertoire consists of around 1,500,000 distinct CDR3 sequences, with 42% occurring once and the leading ten covering roughly 7.9%. Study conclusions and caveats: Using unsorted PBMCs precluded a conclusive naive versus antigen-experienced comparison.

Trimming took 2 bases from V and 1 from J, leaving 9 bases between them. CDR3 length equals 14 residues. The V gene's germline CDR1 is WNHNN and CDR2 SYGVQD (reference sequence). The total RNA that was extracted per sample amounted to at least 5 micrograms. The chain has TRBV10-1 and TRBJ2-7, with D perhaps matching TRBD1 (6 bases). The source of this sequence is a young woman in good health. The specimen was blood. CDR3 DNA: TGCGCCAGCAGTGAGCCGGACAGATCCTACGAGCAGTACTTC. Translation: CASSEPDRSYEQYF.